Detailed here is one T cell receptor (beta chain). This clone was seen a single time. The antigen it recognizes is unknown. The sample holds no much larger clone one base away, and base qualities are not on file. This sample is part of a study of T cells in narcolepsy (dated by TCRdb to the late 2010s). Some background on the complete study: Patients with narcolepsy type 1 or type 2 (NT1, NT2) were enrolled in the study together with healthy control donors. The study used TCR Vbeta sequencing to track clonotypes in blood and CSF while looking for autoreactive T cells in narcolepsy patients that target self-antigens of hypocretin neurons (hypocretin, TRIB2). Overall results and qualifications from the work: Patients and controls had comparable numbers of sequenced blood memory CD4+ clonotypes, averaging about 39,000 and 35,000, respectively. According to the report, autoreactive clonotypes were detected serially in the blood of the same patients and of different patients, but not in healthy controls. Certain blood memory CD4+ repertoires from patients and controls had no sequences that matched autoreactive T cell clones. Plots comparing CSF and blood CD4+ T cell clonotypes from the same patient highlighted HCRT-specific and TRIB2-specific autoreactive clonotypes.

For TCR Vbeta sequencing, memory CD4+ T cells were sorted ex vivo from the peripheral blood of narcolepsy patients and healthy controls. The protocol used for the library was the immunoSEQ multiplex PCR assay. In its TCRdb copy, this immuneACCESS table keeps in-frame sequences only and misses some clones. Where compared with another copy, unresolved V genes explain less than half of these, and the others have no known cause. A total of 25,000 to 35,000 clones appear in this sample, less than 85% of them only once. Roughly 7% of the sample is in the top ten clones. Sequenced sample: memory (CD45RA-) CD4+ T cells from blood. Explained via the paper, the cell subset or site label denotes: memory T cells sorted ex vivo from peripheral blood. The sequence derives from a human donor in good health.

The CDR3: CASSFAYSTDTQYF. The bases read TGCGCCAGCAGCTTCGCTTATAGCACAGATACGCAGTATTTT. The chain is made from TRBV5-1 and TRBJ2-3; the D gene remains uncertain. V is shortened by 2 bases, J by 0 bases, and the region joining them spans 7 bases. The germline V gene provides CDR1 SGHRS and CDR2 YFSETQ. Counted from cysteine to phenylalanine, this CDR3 has 14 amino acids. Left in the record is the CDR3 DNA by itself, 42 bases read in frame from the first base.